The 28 T cell receptor beta chains presented below share a single source sample, sequenced in a study of blood T cells in healthy people across ages. Together with a sample-barcoded 5' primer, a J-beta primer mix was included in a second PCR lasting about 7 to 11 cycles. Via MiXCR, TCRdb re-called the 5' RACE reads, giving one row per CDR3 protein. This sample yields approximately 1,700,000 distinct CDR3 sequences, of which more than 35% are seen a single time; roughly 23% belongs to the top ten. Specimen: blood. The receptor source for this set is a human donor in good health.

The sample holds a few counts of this clonotype. The V call is TRBV7-9, the J call TRBJ1-1; D remains ambiguous. V lost 2 bases and J lost 4, with 11 bases in between. Germline assignment: CDR1 SEHNR and CDR2 FQNEAQ (reference sequence). This CDR3 has 14 residues. Here the CDR3 reads CASSLSRRGTEAFF. The CDR3 DNA reads TGTGCCAGCAGCTTAAGTCGACGGGGCACTGAAGCTTTCTTT. The full variable domain, in which reference TRBV7-9 and TRBJ1-1 provide the parts outside the CDR3, is DTGVSQNPRHKITKRGQNVTFRCDPISEHNRLYWYRQTLGQGPEFLTYFQNEAQLEKSRLLSDRFSAERPKGSFSTLEIQRTEQGDSAMYLCASSLSRRGTEAFFGQGTRLTVV.

A single count supports this clonotype. The chain joins TRBV7-2 to TRBJ2-3; 11 nucleotides align to TRBD2. The CDR3 covers 16 residues. Germline CDR1 SGHTA, CDR2 FQGNSA. V shed 3 bases, J shed 5 bases, and the junction held 7 bases outside the gene matches. Here the CDR3 DNA reads TGTGCCAGCAGCTTTAGCGGGGGGGCCGAAAGAGATACGCAGTATTTT. Translated, it gives CASSFSGGAERDTQYF.

This clonotype was seen a handful of times. V is TRBV24-1 and J is TRBJ1-2; D gene ambiguous. CDR1 KGHDR and CDR2 SFDVKD come from the germline V gene. Trimming pared 4 bases from V and 8 bases from J, leaving 10 bases between. The CDR3 has 12 amino acids. The CDR3 region has the DNA TGTGCCACCAGTGACTACCGGACGGGCTACACCTTC. It is translated as CATSDYRTGYTF.

V and J are TRBV28 and TRBJ2-7; D is unresolved. The CDR3 extends over 12 amino acids. The V end lost 3 bases, the J end lost 4 bases, and 7 bases lay between the germline ends. The germline V gene has CDR1 MDHEN and CDR2 SYDVKM. In DNA form, the CDR3 reads TGTGCCAGCAGTTTCGCCCAATACGAGCAGTACTTC. Encoded protein: CASSFAQYEQYF.

This sequence joins TRBV20-1 and TRBJ1-4; 9 bases map to TRBD1. CDR1 is DFQATT, CDR2 SNEGSKA, per germline (reference sequence). V lost 4 bases and J lost 0; bases outside the gene matches: 3. The CDR3 extends over 15 amino acids. Here the CDR3 reads CSATWTGATNEKLFF. The CDR3 DNA is TGCAGTGCTACGTGGACAGGGGCAACTAATGAAAAACTGTTTTTT.

The chain has TRBV27 and TRBJ1-1; no clear D gene. The CDR3 is 11 residues long. V was clipped by 9 bases and J by 7 bases, with 12 bases between them. CDR1 MNHEY and CDR2 SMNVEV come from the germline V gene (reference sequence). CDR3 coding DNA: TGTGCCAGTCGAAGGCAAGGTGAAGCTTTCTTT. This gives the protein CASRRQGEAFF.

The chain combines TRBV28 with TRBJ2-7; possibly TRBD2 for D (5 bases). Per germline, CDR1 MDHEN and CDR2 SYDVKM. CDR3 length: 14 amino acids. V was cut by 6 bases and J by 1 base, with 13 bases left in between. This chain's CDR3 is CASSRLGMSYEQYF. The CDR3 region has the DNA TGTGCCAGCAGCCGACTCGGGATGTCCTACGAGCAGTACTTC.

This clonotype was found many times. This chain connects TRBV7-2 to TRBJ2-3; the match to TRBD1 covers 10 bases. CDR3 length: 17 amino acids. Germline CDR1 is SGHTA and CDR2 is FQGNSA. V lost 5 bases to trimming and J lost 8 bases; unmatched junction nucleotides: 16. CDR3 loop: CASSPQDRGLTFGTQYF. Written as DNA, the CDR3 is TGTGCCAGCAGCCCTCAAGACAGGGGGCTTACGTTTGGTACGCAGTATTTT. Filled out from reference TRBV7-2 and TRBJ2-3, the complete variable domain reads GAGVSQSPSNKVTEKGKDVELRCDPISGHTALYWYRQSLGQGLEFLIYFQGNSAPDKSGLPSDRFSAERTGGSVSTLTIQRTQQEDSAVYLCASSPQDRGLTFGTQYFGPGTRLTVL.

Only a few counts were recorded for this clonotype. This CDR3 reads CASSQEAGSRAKNIQYF. In DNA form, the CDR3 reads TGTGCCAGCAGCCAAGAAGCGGGAAGCAGAGCCAAAAACATTCAGTACTTC. This chain joins TRBV3-1 and TRBJ2-4, with 7 bases fitting TRBD2. CDR3 size: 17 residues. The trim removed 0 bases at V and 0 bases at J, leaving 5 bases unmatched. Germline values: CDR1 LGHDT, CDR2 YNNKEL (reference sequence).

Regarding this clonotype: Compared with germline, one end of the junction differs, possibly owing to a read error. The chain combines TRBV11-2 with TRBJ2-4; TRBD1 agrees at 10 bases. Per germline, CDR1 SGHAT and CDR2 FQNNGV. CDR3 length: 18 amino acids. In DNA, the CDR3 is TGTGCCAACAGCTTAGATCCCATGGGACAGGGGAGGGAAAACATTCAGTACTTC. It translates to CANSLDPMGQGRENIQYF.

This clonotype has more than one count but fewer than ten. V and J are TRBV5-6 and TRBJ2-5; 9 bases match TRBD2. The CDR3 contains 16 residues. V trimming: 0 bases; J trimming: 0 bases; junction bases outside the gene matches: 3. Looked up from germline, CDR1 is SGHDT and CDR2 is YYEEEE. CDR3 sequence reads: CASSLVLAGYQETQYF. The CDR3 nucleotides read TGTGCCAGCAGCTTGGTCCTAGCGGGGTACCAAGAGACCCAGTACTTC. Based on the CDR3 plus reference TRBV5-6 and TRBJ2-5, the full variable domain is DAGVTQSPTHLIKTRGQQVTLRCSPKSGHDTVSWYQQALGQGPQFIFQYYEEEERQRGNFPDRFSGHQFPNYSSELNVNALLLGDSALYLCASSLVLAGYQETQYFGPGTRLLVL.

The chain joins TRBV5-6 to TRBJ2-7, with TRBD1 matching 7 bases. This CDR3 spans 17 amino acids. With 2 bases clipped from V and 4 bases from J, the junction kept 15 bases outside the gene matches. CDR1 and CDR2 from the germline V gene are SGHDT and YYEEEE. CDR3 nucleotides: TGTGCCAGCAGCTTCCTGTTCCTCCAGGGGGAACGGTACGAGCAGTACTTC. Residues: CASSFLFLQGERYEQYF.

The rearrangement uses TRBV6-6 and TRBJ1-5; D gene unclear. Trimming removed 11 bases at V and 1 base at J, with 15 bases between. CDR3 length: 14 amino acids. The germline CDR1 and CDR2 sequences are MNHNY and SVGAGI (reference sequence). The DNA of the CDR3 is TGTGCCCGCACGGGTATATGGAGCAATCAGCCCCAGCATTTT. Protein: CARTGIWSNQPQHF.

On this clonotype itself: The germline gene is not matched at one end of the junction; a read error may be the cause. The chain carries TRBV4-3 and TRBJ2-5; D is undetermined. The CDR3 extends over 15 amino acids. Germline V gene data show CDR1 as LGHNA and CDR2 as YSLEER. As DNA, the CDR3 is TGCGTCAGCAGCCAAGATTGGTGGGGACAAGAGACCCAGTACTTC. As protein: CVSSQDWWGQETQYF.

The V gene is TRBV4-3, the J gene TRBJ2-1; the D is unclear. Germline V gene data show CDR1 as LGHNA and CDR2 as YSLEER. This CDR3 is built from 13 residues. V shed 1 base and J shed 7 bases, with 8 bases lying between them. CDR3: CASSQGPINEQFF. The CDR3, as DNA: TGCGCCAGCAGCCAAGGGCCGATTAATGAGCAGTTCTTC.

The chain has TRBV7-9 and TRBJ1-2; D is unclear. Germline V lookup: CDR1 SEHNR, CDR2 FQNEAQ (reference sequence). The CDR3 spans 14 residues. The V end was cut by 1 base, the J end by 4 bases, with 10 bases between. The CDR3 here is CASSLVTVGYGYTF. The CDR3 region has the DNA TGTGCCAGCAGCTTAGTTACAGTGGGCTATGGCTACACCTTC.

This clonotype was counted between two and nine times. J is TRBJ1-4 and V is TRBV2; D remains unclear. The CDR3 is 13 residues long. Trimming shortened V by 8 bases and J by 8 bases, and 15 bases separated the two germline ends. Germline CDR1 is SNHLY and CDR2 is FYNNEI. CDR3 nucleotide sequence: TGTGCCAGCGAAAGGCAGGCGGGGGAAAAACTGTTTTTT. This codes for CASERQAGEKLFF.

The J gene is TRBJ2-5, the V gene TRBV20-1; D may correspond to TRBD1 or TRBD2 (5 bases each). Trimming left V 3 bases short and J 1 base short, with 18 bases between. CDR3 length: 16 amino acids. Germline V gives CDR1 DFQATT, CDR2 SNEGSKA (reference sequence). As DNA, the CDR3 is TGCAGTGCTAGCGAGGGGTTTGAGCTTGGCCAAGAGACCCAGTACTTC. Its translation is CSASEGFELGQETQYF.

The chain has TRBV10-3 and TRBJ2-7, with a possible D match to TRBD1 (6 bases). The germline gives CDR1 ENHRY, CDR2 SYGVKD. Trimming removed 6 bases at V and 1 base at J, with 7 bases between. The CDR3 is made up of 12 amino acids. The CDR3 reads CAIRGQSYEQYF. CDR3 in DNA: TGTGCCATCAGGGGACAATCCTACGAGCAGTACTTC.

The chain uses TRBV18 and TRBJ2-7, with D possibly called TRBD1 or TRBD2 (6 bases each). CDR1 and CDR2 (germline): KGHSH, LQKENI. Trimming pared 3 bases from V and 0 bases from J, leaving 15 bases between. The CDR3 extends over 16 amino acids. CDR3 in DNA: TGTGCCAGCTCACCCGTCCGGGGGCTCACCTCCTACGAGCAGTACTTC. Translation gives CASSPVRGLTSYEQYF.

This clonotype was observed a handful of times. This chain joins TRBV12-3 or TRBV12-4 and TRBJ1-1; D is uncertain. The CDR3 contains 13 residues. Between the trimmed V and J ends, which lost 0 bases and 5 bases, there was a span of 7 bases. In DNA form, the CDR3 reads TGTGCCAGCAGTTTAGCGGAGCAGACTGAAGCTTTCTTT. Its translation is CASSLAEQTEAFF.

This rearrangement joins TRBV20-1 to TRBJ2-1; unclear D gene. This CDR3 has 16 residues. The V end lost 0 bases, the J end lost 1 base, and 13 bases lay between the germline ends. Germline CDR1 and CDR2: DFQATT and SNEGSKA (reference sequence). The CDR3 DNA reads TGCAGTGCTAGAGATCGGACGCTAGGATCCTACAATGAGCAGTTCTTC. Translation gives CSARDRTLGSYNEQFF.

The gene calls are TRBV7-2 and TRBJ2-1; 13 bases fit TRBD2. V trimming: 3 bases; J trimming: 7 bases; junction bases outside the gene matches: 15. The CDR3 loop spans 19 amino acids. Germline V gene data show CDR1 as SGHTA and CDR2 as FQGNSA. The CDR3 DNA sequence: TGTGCCAGCAGCTTTAGGATACTAGCGGGGGGGTTAGTCGGTAATGAGCAGTTCTTC. Translating it yields CASSFRILAGGLVGNEQFF.

This clonotype appeared a few times. The chain couples TRBV3-1 to TRBJ2-7; a weak D match, TRBD1 (6 bases). Trimming removed 3 bases at V and 6 bases at J, with 12 bases between. This CDR3 contains 13 residues. Per germline, CDR1 LGHDT and CDR2 YNNKEL (reference sequence). This chain's CDR3 is CASSQGAFSEQYF. The CDR3, as DNA: TGTGCCAGCAGCCAGGGGGCATTCTCCGAGCAGTACTTC.

This clonotype has just a few counts. This sequence joins TRBV20-1 and TRBJ2-5; D is uncertain. Germline-derived CDR1 and CDR2 are DFQATT and SNEGSKA (reference sequence). Trimming pared 3 bases from V and 0 bases from J, leaving 8 bases between. The CDR3 is 13 residues long. Here the CDR3 reads CSARPSYQETQYF. The CDR3 DNA is TGCAGTGCTAGGCCCTCGTACCAAGAGACCCAGTACTTC.

The V and J genes are TRBV20-1 and TRBJ1-6, with D uncertain. Between the trimmed V and J ends, which lost 6 bases and 2 bases, there was a span of 14 bases. CDR1 and CDR2 from the germline V gene are DFQATT and SNEGSKA (reference sequence). The CDR3 is made up of 15 amino acids. CDR3 region: CSARMPSPYNSPLHF. The DNA of the CDR3 is TGCAGTGCCCGGATGCCGTCCCCCTATAATTCACCCCTCCACTTT.

This clonotype was picked up a small number of times. V gene TRBV29-1 combines with J gene TRBJ2-1, with D hard to call. CDR1 SQVTM and CDR2 ANQGSEA come from the germline V gene. Between the trimmed V and J ends, which lost 3 bases and 6 bases, there was a span of 9 bases. The CDR3 length is 12 residues. CDR3: CSVDSETNEQFF. The CDR3 bases are TGCAGCGTTGACAGCGAAACCAATGAGCAGTTCTTC.

A few counts support this clonotype. CDR3 DNA: TGTGCCAGCAGTTTTCCGGGACAGGGCAATCAGCCCCAGCATTTT. Its translation: CASSFPGQGNQPQHF. V and J are TRBV6-6 and TRBJ1-5; 8 nucleotides line up with TRBD1. CDR3 length: 15 residues. After removal of 4 bases from V and 2 bases from J, the junction contained 4 bases not matched to a gene. The germline V gene encodes CDR1 MNHNY and CDR2 SVGAGI (reference sequence).